These 11 T cell receptor beta chains came from one sample sequenced in a study of T cell repertoires in cytomegalovirus infection. MiXCR, run by TCRdb on the reads, gives a single entry per CDR3 protein. The sample holds about 160,000 distinct CDR3 sequences, roughly 20% seen once. What these receptors recognize is not known. The sequences come from CD8+ T cells from cultured PBMCs, collected from culture after CMV antigen stimulation. These receptors came from a human donor in good health (CMV status not recorded). Some clones in this sample may be carry-over from other donors' samples.

The chain carries TRBV6-2 or TRBV6-3 and TRBJ2-2; 7 nucleotides line up with TRBD1. CDR3 size: 15 residues. With 4 bases clipped from V and 3 bases from J, the junction kept 5 bases outside the gene matches. From germline, CDR1 is MNHEY and CDR2 SVGEGT. CDR3 sequence: CASSFRDSYTGELFF. The CDR3 DNA sequence: TGTGCCAGCAGTTTCCGGGACAGTTACACCGGGGAGCTGTTTTTT.

Only a few counts were recorded for this clonotype. This sequence joins TRBV6-4 and TRBJ2-6, with D unresolved. Trimming took off 0 bases at V and 0 bases at J, with 6 bases between the two ends. Germline V gene data show CDR1 as MRHNA and CDR2 as SNTAGT. The CDR3 extends over 16 amino acids. The CDR3 DNA follows: TGTGCCAGCAGTGACTCGGCTCCCTCTGGGGCCAACGTCCTGACTTTC. Its translation is CASSDSAPSGANVLTF.

This clonotype was detected only a few times. This chain connects TRBV2 to TRBJ2-1; 11 bases agree with TRBD1. The germline CDR1 and CDR2 sequences are SNHLY and FYNNEI. V shed 4 bases and J 3 bases; nucleotides not matched to a gene: 5. CDR3 length equals 16 residues. The chain's CDR3 is CASSGGTGGLYNEQFF. In DNA form, the CDR3 reads TGTGCCAGCAGTGGGGGGACAGGGGGTCTCTACAATGAGCAGTTCTTC.

This clonotype was found once. V gene TRBV6-6 combines with J gene TRBJ2-7, with 8 bases aligning to TRBD1. This CDR3 is built from 14 residues. V was clipped by 2 bases and J by 6 bases; unmatched bases: 6. Germline CDR1 and CDR2: MNHNY and SVGAGI (reference sequence). DNA for the CDR3: TGTGCCAGCAGTTACGGCGGACAGGGCTTCGAGCAGTACTTC. This translates into CASSYGGQGFEQYF.

A few counts support this clonotype. The chain is built from TRBV12-3 or TRBV12-4 and TRBJ2-5, with 7 bases lining up with TRBD1. The ends lost 5 bases at V and 4 bases at J; junction bases unmatched: 13. This CDR3 is 16 amino acids long. CDR3 sequence reads: CASSPPDRSSRETQYF. The CDR3, as DNA: TGTGCCAGCAGTCCGCCGGACAGGAGTTCAAGAGAGACCCAGTACTTC.

The chain couples TRBV6-8 to TRBJ1-6; weak D call: TRBD1 (5 bases). V was shortened by 5 bases and J by 4 bases, with 12 bases between the two germline ends. Looked up from germline, CDR1 is MNHGY and CDR2 is SAAAGT. This CDR3 has 15 amino acids. The CDR3 DNA reads as TGTGCCAGCAGTCCTAGCGGGGGTTATAATTCACCCCTCCACTTT. Encoded protein: CASSPSGGYNSPLHF.

The chain recombines TRBV6-1 with TRBJ2-2, with TRBD1 matching 7 bases. V lost 4 bases and J lost 4; bases outside the gene matches: 12. The V gene's germline CDR1 is MNHNS and CDR2 SASEGT. The CDR3 contains 17 residues. CDR3: CASSANPRDSVTGELFF. CDR3 nucleotide sequence: TGTGCCAGCAGTGCAAATCCTCGGGACAGCGTCACCGGGGAGCTGTTTTTT.

In this sample, this clonotype turned up a few times. The J gene is TRBJ2-3, the V gene TRBV7-9; 11 nucleotides agree with TRBD2. The CDR3 spans 19 residues. Germline CDR1 reads SEHNR; CDR2 reads FQNEAQ (reference sequence). V lost 5 bases and J lost 0; bases outside the gene matches: 13. The CDR3 here is CASSPMTSGAYPSTDTQYF. CDR3 sequence (DNA): TGTGCCAGCAGCCCGATGACTAGCGGGGCATACCCTAGCACAGATACGCAGTATTTT.

This chain joins TRBV28 and TRBJ1-4; D might be TRBD1 (5 bases). The CDR3 is made up of 15 amino acids. The ends were cut back, 7 bases at V and 0 bases at J, with 12 bases in the middle. Germline values: CDR1 MDHEN, CDR2 SYDVKM. The CDR3: CASIPSGATNEKLFF. Here the CDR3 DNA reads TGTGCCAGCATCCCATCGGGGGCAACTAATGAAAAACTGTTTTTT. The full variable domain, in which reference TRBV28 and TRBJ1-4 provide the parts outside the CDR3, is DVKVTQSSRYLVKRTGEKVFLECVQDMDHENMFWYRQDPGLGLRLIYFSYDVKMKEKGDIPEGYSVSREKKERFSLILESASTNQTSMYLCASIPSGATNEKLFFGSGTQLSVL.

The chain joins TRBV7-9 to TRBJ1-4; D gene unclear. The CDR3 length is 14 residues. Germline values: CDR1 SEHNR, CDR2 FQNEAQ (reference sequence). V lost 1 base, J lost 3 bases, and 6 bases lay in between. In DNA form, the CDR3 reads TGTGCCAGCAGCTTAGTAGGAGCTAATGAAAAACTGTTTTTT. It yields the protein CASSLVGANEKLFF.

Judged by abundance, this clonotype is medium-sized (0.01 to 0.1%). The V call is TRBV7-2, the J call TRBJ2-1; 10 nucleotides match TRBD2. The CDR3 extends over 17 amino acids. Germline V lookup: CDR1 SGHTA, CDR2 FQGNSA. The V and J ends lost 5 bases and 7 bases, in that order; junction bases with no gene match: 14. For the CDR3, the DNA is TGTGCCAGCAGCCCCTCCCTAGCGGGGGCCCGCGGGAATGAGCAGTTCTTC. Translated, it gives CASSPSLAGARGNEQFF.